The sequence of this TCR beta chain was determined in a study of technical replicates of blood from several donors (dated by TCRdb to 2016 to 2017). The library was built by means of the immunoSEQ multiplex PCR assay. In TCRdb, the immuneACCESS table is reduced to in-frame sequences with V and J assigned. These tables do not hold every clone; where another copy was compared, an unresolved V gene accounts for under half, and the others remain unexplained. The sample profile shows about 70,000 clones; about 94% of them were found once. The ten top clones hold about 0.4% of the sample. This clone was detected only once. Its antigen is still unknown. No quality values exist for individual bases; no much larger clone is one base distant. V loses 0 bases at its end and J loses 1 base; junction bases beyond the gene matches: 5. As encoded in the germline V gene, CDR1 is LGHNA while CDR2 is YNFKEQ. The CDR3 measures 16 amino acids from cysteine to phenylalanine. Only the CDR3 DNA stays, 48 bases, in frame from base 1.

This sequence was found in a human donor in good health. This receptor chain uses TRBV4-2 and TRBJ2-5; 7 bases in the middle match TRBD2. Material for sequencing was T cells isolated from PBMCs. Here the CDR3 is given as CASSQDRREIQETQYF. In nucleotides, the sequence is TGTGCCAGCAGCCAAGACAGGCGGGAGATCCAAGAGACCCAGTACTTC.